The T cell receptor (beta chain) described here comes from a study of cytomegalovirus exposure and HLA in healthy donors. Whole-study context: About 85 million unique TCRs from HLA-typed donors were held in an early release of data.

A multiplex PCR was run with 60 Vbeta primers and 13 Jbeta primers. Assay used: immunoSEQ multiplex PCR; TCRdb lists only in-frame clones, some missing. The sample consists of roughly 170,000 clones, more than 80% of them appearing once. General study results and limits: TCR beta V- and J-gene trimming, according to a later analysis, was linked to a missense DCLRE1C variant. Solely CMV serostatus was available to characterize immune exposure.

As concerns this clone: Its antigen remains unidentified.

Trimming removed 6 bases from V and 0 bases from J, with 11 bases in between. There are 14 residues in the CDR3. Germline-derived CDR1 and CDR2 are MRHNA and SNTAGT. This receptor was identified in a woman younger than 35 in good health and CMV-seronegative. Sequencing was carried out using PBMCs. The chain recombines TRBV6-4 with TRBJ1-2; D may be TRBD1 (6 bases). CDR3 protein: CASRGHLTNYGYTF. CDR3 DNA sequence: TGTGCCAGCAGGGGACATTTAACTAACTATGGCTACACCTTC.